The sequence of this T cell receptor (beta chain) was determined in a study of blood T cell repertoires in COVID-19. Across the whole study: Sources were T cells, B-cell-depleted T cells, or PBMCs; the material itself was cDNA or gDNA.

The trim removed 4 bases at V and 5 bases at J, leaving 11 bases unmatched. This CDR3 spans 15 amino acids. CDR1 is SEHNR, CDR2 FQNEAQ, per germline (reference sequence). Recruited during active infection, patients (from Seattle) were subsequently followed longitudinally. As processed by the authors: Reference gene primers were amplified, and this amplification served to estimate nucleated cell counts. Here immunoSEQ multiplex PCR was the method, and the copy in TCRdb shows in-frame clones only, minus some. V and J calls plus clone size are reproduced from that table; the DNA served to infer D and trimming. The sample consists of about 120,000 clones, around 81% of them appearing once.

This sequence originates from a man younger than 40 with COVID-19, enrolled during active disease. The sequencing input was peripheral blood. V and J are TRBV7-9 and TRBJ2-7; the match to TRBD2 covers 7 bases. The CDR3 spells CASSSDRLAGHEQYF. The CDR3 bases are TGTGCCAGCAGCTCGGACCGACTAGCAGGACACGAGCAGTACTTC.